The present T cell receptor (beta chain) was sequenced within a study of high-grade serous ovarian cancer treatment subgroups. For the study at large: Samples averaged around 14,000 reads and over 6,000 unique TCR beta rearrangements.

Sequenced by immunoSEQ multiplex PCR; TCRdb stores in-frame clones only, minus some. The sample holds some 1,800 clones; under 80% are singletons and the top ten take 4.5% to 6%. Germline V lookup: CDR1 GTSNPN, CDR2 SVGIG (reference sequence). The CDR3 is 13 residues long. A remark on this clone: What it binds is not known. Germline and junction disagree at one end, which may indicate a read error.

Tumor samples were obtained before definitive surgery or chemotherapy. The study, taken as a whole, reports: Without spatial data, bulk sequencing limits insight into HGSC tumor diversity.

This rearrangement joins TRBV30 to TRBJ1-2, with a possible D match to TRBD1 (5 bases). Input material: tumor tissue. This TCR derives from a human donor with high-grade serous ovarian cancer. CDR3 sequence reads: CAWSRGALGDMAF. DNA for the CDR3: TGTGCCTGGAGTAGAGGGGCGCTCGGGGATATGGCCTTC.